Listed below are T cell receptor beta chains from one sample, sequenced in a study of cytomegalovirus exposure and HLA in healthy donors. Generated by immunoSEQ multiplex PCR, the TCRdb table keeps only in-frame clones and is missing some. The sample contains some 130,000 clones, about 61% of which appear only once. The specimen was PBMCs. The receptors stem from a woman aged 35 to 49 in good health and CMV-seronegative. The CDR3 runs from the conserved cysteine through the conserved F or W. The order of the fields is V gene, D gene, clone size, J gene, CDR3 protein, CDR3 DNA. D genes are given only for firm matches. Not every row has a clone size; where given, it reads once, few, many or a size class.

v_call: TRBV5-1; d_call: -; clone_size: few; j_call: TRBJ1-2; cdr3_aa: CASGSPPRYGYTF; cdr3_nt: TGCGCCAGCGGGTCTCCTCCTAGGTATGGCTACACCTTC
v_call: TRBV7-2; d_call: TRBD1; clone_size: -; j_call: TRBJ1-5; cdr3_aa: CASSIGTGNQPQHF; cdr3_nt: TGTGCCAGCAGCATCGGGACAGGGAATCAGCCCCAGCATTTT
v_call: TRBV27; d_call: -; clone_size: -; j_call: TRBJ1-2; cdr3_aa: CASSPDSPTYGYTF; cdr3_nt: TGTGCCAGCAGTCCGGACAGTCCTACCTATGGCTACACCTTC
v_call: TRBV10-3; d_call: -; clone_size: few; j_call: TRBJ1-1; cdr3_aa: CAISATGSEAFF; cdr3_nt: TGTGCCATCAGTGCCACAGGTTCTGAAGCTTTCTTT
v_call: TRBV6-1; d_call: -; clone_size: few; j_call: TRBJ1-3; cdr3_aa: CASSEMAGSGNTIYF; cdr3_nt: TGTGCCAGCAGTGAGATGGCAGGCTCTGGAAACACCATATATTTT
v_call: TRBV19; d_call: -; clone_size: -; j_call: TRBJ1-5; cdr3_aa: CASSSRDLGNQPQHF; cdr3_nt: TGTGCCAGTAGTAGTAGGGACTTGGGCAATCAGCCCCAGCATTTT
v_call: TRBV5-1; d_call: -; clone_size: -; j_call: TRBJ1-1; cdr3_aa: CASSLAGPGGNTEAFF; cdr3_nt: TGCGCCAGCAGCTTGGCTGGGCCAGGTGGAAACACTGAAGCTTTCTTT
v_call: TRBV27; d_call: -; clone_size: once; j_call: TRBJ1-2; cdr3_aa: CASSLNRVLGYTF; cdr3_nt: TGTGCCAGCAGTTTAAACAGGGTCCTTGGCTACACCTTC
v_call: TRBV27; d_call: TRBD1; clone_size: -; j_call: TRBJ1-1; cdr3_aa: CASKEGGLLNTEAFF; cdr3_nt: TGTGCCAGCAAAGAAGGGGGCCTTCTAAACACTGAAGCTTTCTTT
v_call: TRBV18; d_call: TRBD2; clone_size: -; j_call: TRBJ2-2; cdr3_aa: CASSPRGGANTGELFF; cdr3_nt: TGTGCCAGCTCACCACGCGGGGGGGCGAACACCGGGGAGCTGTTTTTT
v_call: TRBV30; d_call: -; clone_size: -; j_call: TRBJ2-7; cdr3_aa: CAWSATGLYEQYF; cdr3_nt: TGTGCCTGGAGTGCGACGGGACTCTACGAGCAGTACTTC
v_call: TRBV7-9; d_call: TRBD2; clone_size: -; j_call: TRBJ2-1; cdr3_aa: CASSPTSGGSYNEQFF; cdr3_nt: TGTGCCAGCAGCCCCACTAGCGGGGGTTCCTACAATGAGCAGTTCTTC
v_call: TRBV28; d_call: TRBD1; clone_size: -; j_call: TRBJ1-2; cdr3_aa: CASSSASGGTYGYTF; cdr3_nt: TGTGCCAGCAGTTCCGCCTCAGGGGGAACGTATGGCTACACCTTC
v_call: TRBV7-2; d_call: TRBD1; clone_size: -; j_call: TRBJ1-3; cdr3_aa: CASSLTYRDRDTIYF; cdr3_nt: TGTGCCAGCAGCTTAACTTACCGGGACAGGGACACCATATATTTT
v_call: TRBV5-6; d_call: -; clone_size: -; j_call: TRBJ2-6; cdr3_aa: CASTVRGLGANVLTF; cdr3_nt: TGTGCCAGCACCGTGCGGGGGCTCGGGGCCAACGTCCTGACTTTC
v_call: TRBV5-4; d_call: -; clone_size: -; j_call: TRBJ2-7; cdr3_aa: CASSSTGSSYEQYF; cdr3_nt: TGTGCCAGCAGCTCGACGGGATCCTCCTACGAGCAGTACTTC
v_call: TRBV19; d_call: -; clone_size: -; j_call: TRBJ2-7; cdr3_aa: CASSIVTGKLAYEQYF; cdr3_nt: TGTGCCAGTAGTATAGTAACAGGGAAGCTGGCTTACGAGCAGTACTTC
v_call: TRBV4-2; d_call: TRBD1; clone_size: -; j_call: TRBJ1-2; cdr3_aa: CASSPRTGRNYGYTF; cdr3_nt: TGTGCCAGCAGCCCTCGGACAGGGAGGAACTATGGCTACACCTTC
v_call: TRBV30; d_call: TRBD1; clone_size: -; j_call: TRBJ2-7; cdr3_aa: CAWSMGQGYEQYF; cdr3_nt: TGTGCCTGGAGTATGGGACAGGGCTACGAGCAGTACTTC
v_call: TRBV9; d_call: -; clone_size: -; j_call: TRBJ2-2; cdr3_aa: CASSGRDFTGELFF; cdr3_nt: TGTGCCAGCAGCGGCCGGGACTTCACCGGGGAGCTGTTTTTT
v_call: TRBV14; d_call: TRBD2; clone_size: -; j_call: TRBJ2-5; cdr3_aa: CASSQGGRGAQYF; cdr3_nt: TGTGCCAGCAGCCAAGGGGGCCGGGGGGCCCAGTACTTC
v_call: TRBV5-1; d_call: -; clone_size: -; j_call: TRBJ1-5; cdr3_aa: CASSLVGDSNQPQHF; cdr3_nt: TGCGCCAGCAGCTTGGTAGGGGATAGCAATCAGCCCCAGCATTTT
v_call: TRBV28; d_call: -; clone_size: few; j_call: TRBJ2-1; cdr3_aa: CASSYERRIHFF; cdr3_nt: TGTGCCAGCAGCTACGAACGGAGGATTCACTTCTTC
v_call: TRBV5-1; d_call: -; clone_size: few; j_call: TRBJ2-3; cdr3_aa: CASSPAWGEGDTQYF; cdr3_nt: TGCGCCAGCAGCCCTGCCTGGGGCGAAGGCGATACGCAGTATTTT
v_call: TRBV27; d_call: -; clone_size: -; j_call: TRBJ1-4; cdr3_aa: CASSMVEGNSRKLFF; cdr3_nt: TGTGCCAGCAGTATGGTTGAGGGCAATTCTCGAAAACTGTTTTTT
v_call: TRBV28; d_call: -; clone_size: -; j_call: TRBJ1-1; cdr3_aa: CASIRSLGMNTEAFF; cdr3_nt: TGTGCCAGCATCAGGTCACTAGGCATGAACACTGAAGCTTTCTTT
v_call: TRBV27; d_call: -; clone_size: -; j_call: TRBJ1-5; cdr3_aa: CASSLGLGEGDQPQHF; cdr3_nt: TGTGCCAGCAGTCTCGGGCTGGGGGAGGGAGATCAGCCCCAGCATTTT
v_call: TRBV5-1; d_call: -; clone_size: once; j_call: TRBJ1-4; cdr3_aa: CASSLAAEVHEKLFF; cdr3_nt: TGCGCCAGCAGCTTGGCCGCGGAGGTCCATGAAAAACTGTTTTTT
v_call: TRBV7-2; d_call: -; clone_size: -; j_call: TRBJ1-1; cdr3_aa: CASSFSEGNTEAFF; cdr3_nt: TGTGCCAGCAGCTTTAGTGAGGGGAACACTGAAGCTTTCTTT